The 27 T cell receptor beta chains below were found in one sample sequenced in a study of cytomegalovirus exposure and HLA in healthy donors. Sequencing used immunoSEQ multiplex PCR; TCRdb keeps in-frame clones, though not all of them. The data hold roughly 150,000 clones, with approximately 96% observed a single time. The sequenced sample consisted of PBMCs. The receptors were gathered from a woman under 30 in good health and CMV-seronegative.

The chain couples TRBV25-1 to TRBJ1-1; tentatively, D is TRBD1 (6 bases). The CDR3 is 12 amino acids. V was cut by 4 bases and J by 7 bases, with 10 bases left in between. Germline V lookup: CDR1 MGHDK, CDR2 SYGVNS. The CDR3 loop is CASSAGAYEAFF. The CDR3 region has the DNA TGTGCCAGCAGTGCAGGGGCGTATGAAGCTTTCTTT.

DNA for the CDR3: TGTGCCAGCGACAGCTCCTACAATGAGCAGTTCTTC. Protein: CASDSSYNEQFF. The chain has TRBV6-1 and TRBJ2-1; D possibly corresponds to TRBD1 (5 bases). The V end was cut by 8 bases, the J end by 0 bases, with 5 bases between. Looked up from germline, CDR1 is MNHNS and CDR2 is SASEGT. The CDR3 spans 12 residues.

This clone was found once. The chain couples TRBV7-8 to TRBJ2-5; D not resolved. Trimming removed 5 bases from V and 2 bases from J, with 12 bases in between. This CDR3 comprises 14 residues. Germline-derived CDR1 and CDR2 are SGHVS and FQNEAQ. The CDR3 sequence: CASSPRGKQETQYF. The CDR3 DNA follows: TGTGCCAGCAGCCCCAGAGGTAAACAAGAGACCCAGTACTTC.

The chain has TRBV7-2 and TRBJ2-4; 11 nucleotides align to TRBD2. The CDR3 totals 19 residues. In germline, CDR1 is SGHTA, CDR2 FQGNSA. J gave up 0 bases and V 5 bases, and 12 bases lay outside the gene matches. The chain's CDR3 is CASSQKVTSGAGAKNIQYF. The CDR3 DNA is TGTGCCAGCAGCCAGAAGGTGACTAGCGGGGCGGGAGCCAAAAACATTCAGTACTTC.

The V gene is TRBV11-2, the J gene TRBJ2-5; 8 bases match TRBD2. The CDR3 has 15 amino acids. V shed 1 base and J 4 bases; nucleotides not matched to a gene: 5. Germline V gene lookup returns CDR1 SGHAT and CDR2 FQNNGV. The CDR3 loop is CASSLAGGAVETQYF. The CDR3 DNA reads as TGTGCCAGCAGCTTAGCGGGGGGGGCCGTAGAGACCCAGTACTTC.

The CDR3 region is CASSGPGTGADTEAFF. CDR3 nucleotides: TGTGCCAGCAGCGGTCCCGGGACAGGGGCCGACACTGAAGCTTTCTTT. This chain links TRBV9 with TRBJ1-1; TRBD1 aligns across 10 bases. This CDR3 has 16 amino acids. V lost 3 bases to trimming and J lost 3 bases; unmatched junction nucleotides: 8. Per germline, CDR1 SGDLS and CDR2 YYNGEE.

The rearrangement links TRBV9 to TRBJ1-5; a possible D gene is TRBD1 (5 bases). This CDR3 comprises 22 residues. V was trimmed by 3 bases and J by 2 bases, leaving 33 bases between them. Germline lookup yields CDR1 SGDLS and CDR2 YYNGEE. CDR3 sequence reads: CASSEKRAKKGRGNMGNQPQHF. In DNA, the CDR3 is TGTGCCAGCAGCGAGAAAAGGGCTAAGAAAGGGAGGGGAAATATGGGCAATCAGCCCCAGCATTTT.

The J gene is TRBJ2-3, the V gene TRBV5-6; TRBD2 matches at 10 bases. J gave up 3 bases and V 0 bases, and 4 bases lay outside the gene matches. The CDR3 extends over 16 amino acids. In germline, CDR1 is SGHDT, CDR2 YYEEEE. In DNA, the CDR3 is TGTGCCAGCAGCTTGGTATCGGGACTAGCGACAGATACGCAGTATTTT. Residues: CASSLVSGLATDTQYF. The full variable domain, rest sourced from reference TRBV5-6 and TRBJ2-3, is DAGVTQSPTHLIKTRGQQVTLRCSPKSGHDTVSWYQQALGQGPQFIFQYYEEEERQRGNFPDRFSGHQFPNYSSELNVNALLLGDSALYLCASSLVSGLATDTQYFGPGTRLTVL.

J is TRBJ1-2 and V is TRBV6-1; a possible D gene is TRBD1 (5 bases). V lost 4 bases, J lost 4 bases, and 10 bases lay in between. Germline V gene lookup returns CDR1 MNHNS and CDR2 SASEGT. The CDR3 has 13 amino acids. In nucleotides, the CDR3 is TGTGCCAGCAGTGCGACAGAAGCCTATGGCTACACCTTC. It is translated as CASSATEAYGYTF.

The gene calls are TRBV19 and TRBJ2-1; 9 bases align to TRBD2. V was clipped by 5 bases and J by 8 bases; unmatched bases: 13. The CDR3 spans 16 residues. In germline, CDR1 is LNHDA, CDR2 SQIVND (reference sequence). CDR3 in amino acids: CASSWDRRGGQDEQFF. The CDR3 DNA reads as TGTGCCAGTAGTTGGGATAGGCGGGGGGGCCAAGATGAGCAGTTCTTC.

The chain links TRBV6-5 to TRBJ1-3; D is unresolved. The CDR3 runs 15 residues. The germline V and J ends were trimmed by 2 bases and 0 bases, with 8 bases remaining between them. CDR1 and CDR2 from the germline V gene are MNHEY and SVGAGI. Here the CDR3 DNA reads TGTGCCAGCAGTTACACTAGGGACTCTGGAAACACCATATATTTT. The encoded protein is CASSYTRDSGNTIYF.

The V call is TRBV6-1, the J call TRBJ1-1; tentative D call: TRBD1 (6 bases). Trimming cost V 0 bases and J 4 bases, with 24 bases left between them. CDR1 and CDR2 from the germline V gene are MNHNS and SASEGT. The CDR3 is 19 residues long. The DNA for the CDR3 is TGTGCCAGCAGTGAAGCGAGGGGGTGGTGGGCCGGTGCGGGCACTGAAGCTTTCTTT. Its protein product is CASSEARGWWAGAGTEAFF.

This rearrangement joins TRBV4-1 to TRBJ1-4; 9 bases fit TRBD1. The V segment lost 1 base and the J segment 3 bases; nucleotides outside the gene matches: 6. The CDR3 extends over 17 amino acids. In germline, CDR1 is MGHRA, CDR2 YSYEKL. The CDR3 nucleotides read TGCGCCAGCAGCCAAGTTCCGACAGGGGGTTCTAATGAAAAACTGTTTTTT. Translation: CASSQVPTGGSNEKLFF.

The rearrangement joins TRBV6-1 to TRBJ1-5; D is perhaps TRBD1 (6 bases). This CDR3 contains 14 residues. Germline assignment: CDR1 MNHNS and CDR2 SASEGT. Trimming stripped 6 bases from V and 4 bases from J, with 13 bases between. CDR3 protein: CASSLTGINQPQHF. The CDR3 DNA follows: TGTGCCAGCAGCCTTACAGGGATTAATCAGCCCCAGCATTTT.

This sequence joins TRBV15 and TRBJ2-7, with D uncertain. The CDR3 extends over 14 amino acids. Between the trimmed V and J ends, which lost 0 bases and 5 bases, there was a span of 11 bases. Germline CDR1 LNHNV, CDR2 YYDKDF (reference sequence). The chain's CDR3 is CATSRDPAADEQYF. CDR3 DNA sequence: TGTGCCACCAGCAGAGATCCGGCGGCAGACGAGCAGTACTTC.

The chain joins TRBV7-3 to TRBJ2-1, with 9 bases that match TRBD2. The CDR3 has 14 residues. Germline CDR1 and CDR2: SGHTA and FQGTGA. After removal of 4 bases from V and 7 bases from J, the junction contained 5 bases not matched to a gene. This CDR3 reads CASSSRGGENEQFF. Written as DNA, the CDR3 is TGTGCCAGCAGCTCGCGGGGGGGCGAGAATGAGCAGTTCTTC.

The chain recombines TRBV5-1 with TRBJ2-7; a possible D gene is TRBD1 (6 bases). The CDR3 sequence is 13 residues long. Germline lookup yields CDR1 SGHRS and CDR2 YFSETQ. V was shortened by 1 base and J by 1 base, with 6 bases between the two germline ends. The CDR3 loop reads CASSLQGSYEQYF. For the CDR3, the DNA is TGCGCCAGCAGCTTGCAGGGGTCCTACGAGCAGTACTTC. The complete variable domain, with remaining parts taken from reference TRBV5-1 and TRBJ2-7, reads KAGVTQTPRYLIKTRGQQVTLSCSPISGHRSVSWYQQTPGQGLQFLFEYFSETQRNKGNFPGRFSGRQFSNSRSEMNVSTLELGDSALYLCASSLQGSYEQYFGPGTRLTVT.

This sequence joins TRBV6-6 and TRBJ2-7, with D perhaps matching TRBD1 (6 bases). V was pared by 5 bases and J by 0 bases, with 8 bases between. Germline assignment: CDR1 MNHNY and CDR2 SVGAGI (reference sequence). This CDR3 is 13 amino acids long. In nucleotides, the CDR3 is TGTGCCAGCAGTCAGGGGAACTCCTACGAGCAGTACTTC. This gives the protein CASSQGNSYEQYF.

V is TRBV4-2 and J is TRBJ2-7, with 10 bases matching TRBD1. Losses at the gene ends were 0 bases for V and 2 bases for J; bases not matched to a gene: 10. The CDR3 has 18 amino acids. Germline-derived CDR1 and CDR2 are LGHNA and YNFKEQ. The CDR3 loop reads CASSQDHLSGTGAYEQYF. DNA for the CDR3: TGTGCCAGCAGCCAAGATCACTTAAGTGGGACAGGGGCCTACGAGCAGTACTTC.

The J gene is TRBJ2-5, the V gene TRBV9; 9 bases are shared with TRBD1. Unmatched junction bases numbered 6, after V lost 4 bases and J lost 5 bases. The CDR3 has 14 residues. Germline CDR1 SGDLS, CDR2 YYNGEE. The CDR3 region has the DNA TGTGCCAGCAGCAGGGGGACAGGGACGGAGACCCAGTACTTC. Translated: CASSRGTGTETQYF.

This chain uses TRBV7-3 with TRBJ2-1; TRBD1 matches 9 bases. This CDR3 comprises 15 residues. Germline V gives CDR1 SGHTA, CDR2 FQGTGA. The junction had 2 bases not matched to a gene; V was cut back by 1 base and J by 4 bases. The CDR3 region is CASSLNGQGYNEQFF. CDR3 DNA: TGTGCCAGCAGCTTAAATGGACAGGGGTACAATGAGCAGTTCTTC. The whole variable domain, remainder taken from reference TRBV7-3 and TRBJ2-1, is GAGVSQTPSNKVTEKGKYVELRCDPISGHTALYWYRQSLGQGPEFLIYFQGTGAADDSGLPNDRFFAVRPEGSVSTLKIQRTERGDSAVYLCASSLNGQGYNEQFFGPGTRLTVL.

V is TRBV5-6 and J is TRBJ1-4, with TRBD1 identical over 9 bases. This CDR3 has 15 amino acids. The germline gives CDR1 SGHDT, CDR2 YYEEEE. Trimming took 2 bases from V and 7 from J; bases not matched to a gene: 6. CDR3 sequence: CASSLLGTGFEKLFF. Written as DNA, the CDR3 is TGTGCCAGCAGCTTATTAGGGACAGGGTTTGAAAAACTGTTTTTT.

The rearrangement links TRBV12-5 to TRBJ1-6, with TRBD1 identical over 10 bases. V shed 5 bases and J 13 bases; nucleotides not matched to a gene: 17. The CDR3 has 17 residues. CDR1 is LGHNT and CDR2 is FRNRAP in the germline V gene. The CDR3 sequence is CASGPWSGQGIGWPLHF. The CDR3 bases are TGTGCTAGTGGTCCGTGGTCGGGACAGGGGATCGGCTGGCCCCTCCACTTT.

The chain uses TRBV10-3 and TRBJ2-7, with 7 positions matching TRBD2. Germline V gene data show CDR1 as ENHRY and CDR2 as SYGVKD. J lost 1 base, V lost 1 base, and 13 bases had no gene match. The CDR3 runs to 18 residues. The CDR3 DNA follows: TGTGCCATCAGTGAGTTTTCCAGCGGGGATCGCCCATCCTACGAGCAGTACTTC. Encoded protein: CAISEFSSGDRPSYEQYF.

The chain employs TRBV13 and TRBJ2-5; unclear D gene. The length of the CDR3 is 14 residues. V dropped 1 base and J dropped 1 base, with 7 bases sitting between them. The germline gives CDR1 PRHDT, CDR2 FYEKMQ (reference sequence). CDR3 amino acids: CASSLDYSQETQYF. The DNA of the CDR3 is TGTGCCAGCAGCTTAGATTATTCCCAAGAGACCCAGTACTTC.

The V call is TRBV29-1, the J call TRBJ2-1; D may be TRBD1 (6 bases). V was pared by 1 base and J by 4 bases, with 8 bases between. CDR1 SQVTM and CDR2 ANQGSEA come from the germline V gene. This CDR3 contains 13 residues. Here the CDR3 reads CSVEGGLYNEQFF. The DNA of the CDR3 is TGCAGCGTTGAAGGGGGGCTTTACAATGAGCAGTTCTTC.

The rearrangement joins TRBV5-5 to TRBJ2-7, with D tentatively TRBD1 (6 bases). From germline, CDR1 is SGHKS and CDR2 YYEKEE (reference sequence). The CDR3 extends over 15 amino acids. The V end was cut by 0 bases, the J end by 2 bases, with 12 bases between. The CDR3 is CASSLVQGPTYEQYF. Written as DNA, the CDR3 is TGTGCCAGCAGCTTGGTACAGGGCCCGACCTACGAGCAGTACTTC.